The present entry profiles one T cell receptor beta chain with its context. The antigen is undetermined. This sample is drawn from a study of CD4 T cells in relation to SARS-CoV-2 and coronaviruses. Only in-frame clones appear in the TCRdb table, and some are missing; sequencing was by immunoSEQ multiplex PCR. The sample has about 16,000 clones; around 82% are singletons. CDR1 is SGHRS, CDR2 YFSETQ, per germline. This CDR3 is built from 14 residues. The ends were cut back, 3 bases at V and 5 bases at J, with 11 bases in the middle. Unexposed donor CD4+ T cells date from about 2011-2018, before the COVID-19 pandemic. Isolation of CD4+ T cells took place after about eleven days in culture.

The TCR sequence derives from a human donor in good health. What was sequenced was CD4+ T cells from PBMCs, cultured in vitro. V and J are TRBV5-1 and TRBJ2-2, with TRBD1 as a possible D gene (7 bases). DNA of the CDR3: TGCGCCAGCAGCTCGACAGGGAGGACCGGGGAGCTGTTTTTT. Amino acids: CASSSTGRTGELFF.